The 4 T cell receptor delta chains presented below share a single source sample, sequenced in a study of γδ T cells in repeated Plasmodium falciparum infection. TCRdb re-identified clones in the multiplex PCR reads via CATT. The repertoire consists of about 48,000 delta-chain clones, with 1.5% to 2% occurring once and the leading ten covering 6.5% to 9.5%. Bulk repertoires came from Vgamma9/Vdelta2+ or Vdelta2-negative gammadelta T cells flow-sorted from PBMC. Input material: gamma-delta T cells from blood. Source of these receptors: a pool of human donors (malaria-infected and uninfected, not separated).

The chain combines TRDV1 with TRDJ1; weak D call: TRDD3 (6 bases). TCRdb records no J gene; here it was assigned by comparing the DNA to germline. Germline CDR1 reads TSWWSYY; CDR2 reads QGS. V shed 2 bases and J shed 0 bases, with 25 bases lying between them. The CDR3 is 20 residues long. The CDR3 here is CALGEKKFPPYWVYTDKLIF. Here the CDR3 DNA reads TGTGCTCTTGGGGAAAAAAAATTCCCGCCGTACTGGGTGTACACCGATAAACTCATCTTT.

A word on this clone: A far larger clone lies a single base away; this is likely a read error. The V call is TRDV1, the J call TRDJ1; the match to TRDD3 covers 11 bases. TCRdb is silent on the J gene; assignment here came from matching the DNA to germline. Per the germline V gene, CDR1 is TSWWSYY and CDR2 is QGS. CDR3 length: 22 amino acids. J gave up 2 bases and V 5 bases, and 25 bases lay outside the gene matches. CDR3 protein: CALGPLSRPSYHWGICTDKLIF. The CDR3 region has the DNA TGTGCTCTTGGGCCTCTATCTCGGCCTTCGTACCACTGGGGGATATGTACCGATAAACTCATCTTT.

Remarks on this clone: TCRdb attributes to this sequence the protein of a much larger clone, which differs from the DNA translation at residue 18; a read error is likely, and the protein displayed is translated from the DNA. The chain couples TRDV1 to TRDJ1; the match to TRDD3 covers 9 bases. TCRdb carries no J gene annotation; the J gene was assigned here by matching the DNA with germline. The V gene's germline CDR1 is TSWWSYY and CDR2 QGS. The CDR3 spans 21 residues. CDR3 sequence reads: CALGTHYLLGDAPQHTDRLIF. CDR3 nucleotide sequence: TGTGCTCTTGGGACGCATTATCTGCTGGGGGATGCCCCTCAGCACACCGATAGACTCATCTTT.

At least ten counts were recorded for this clone. The J gene is TRDJ1, the V gene TRDV2; D possibly corresponds to TRDD3 (5 bases). The J gene, absent from TCRdb, was called here by matching the DNA to germline. V dropped 0 bases and J dropped 8 bases, with 24 bases sitting between them. The CDR3 spans 17 residues. The germline gives CDR1 GEAIGNYY, CDR2 EKD. The CDR3 DNA is TGTGCCTGTGACACCCTTGACAGAGGGACGACGCGGGGAAAACTCATCTTT. It is translated as CACDTLDRGTTRGKLIF.